This T cell receptor beta chain was obtained from a study of a mutant IDH1 vaccine in newly diagnosed glioma. CDR1 is SGHNT and CDR2 is YYREEE in the germline V gene (reference sequence). The CDR3 covers 15 residues. Trimming removed 0 bases at V and 6 bases at J, with 14 bases between. The table came from immunoSEQ multiplex PCR; TCRdb's copy has only in-frame clones and leaves some out. Of 40,000 to 55,000 clones listed, around 80% were seen once; the top ten hold 5.2%. In the case of this clone: Its specificity is unknown.

Specified time point: week 5, during vaccination. All doses held 300 ug of mutant IDH1 20-mer peptide, with topical imiquimod. V usage is TRBV5-4 and J usage is TRBJ2-3; tentative D call: TRBD2 (6 bases). The material was PBMCs, obtained from a glioma patient whose treatment included an IDH1 peptide vaccine. The TCR comes from a man aged 50 to 60 with glioma. The CDR3 nucleotides are TGTGCCAGCAGCTTGGCCGAGCGGGCACCGGATACGCAGTATTTT. Encoded protein: CASSLAERAPDTQYF. Variable domain in full (rest from reference TRBV5-4 and TRBJ2-3): ETGVTQSPTHLIKTRGQQVTLRCSSQSGHNTVSWYQQALGQGPQFIFQYYREEENGRGNFPPRFSGLQFPNYSSELNVNALELDDSALYLCASSLAERAPDTQYFGPGTRLTVL.